Shown below are 30 T cell receptor beta chains from a single sample sequenced in a study of STAT5B mutations in CD4+ large granular lymphocyte leukemia. Measured with immunoSEQ multiplex PCR; TCRdb has only the in-frame clones, and not every one. This sample has under 40,000 clones, with around 66% found just once. The sequencing sample was made of CD4+ T cells from blood buffy coats. The source is a human donor in good health.

CDR3 bases: TGTGCCAGCAGCTTAGAAAGTTGGGAGGGATGGAGGAACACCGGGGAGCTGTTTTTT. Protein sequence: CASSLESWEGWRNTGELFF. V gene TRBV7-6 combines with J gene TRBJ2-2, with 7 bases that match TRBD2. This CDR3 comprises 19 residues. After removal of 1 base from V and 1 base from J, the junction contained 12 bases not matched to a gene. The germline gives CDR1 SGHVS, CDR2 FNYEAQ.

The chain recombines TRBV7-6 with TRBJ1-3; tentative D call: TRBD1 (5 bases). The germline V gene has CDR1 SGHVS and CDR2 FNYEAQ. This CDR3 has 15 amino acids. V was clipped by 5 bases and J by 0 bases, with 11 bases between them. The CDR3 is CASSRGPSSGNTIYF. CDR3 DNA sequence: TGTGCCAGCAGCCGGGGACCGAGCTCTGGAAACACCATATATTTT. Using reference TRBV7-6 and TRBJ1-3 for the parts outside the CDR3, the full variable domain is GAGVSQSPRYKVTKRGQDVALRCDPISGHVSLYWYRQALGQGPEFLTYFNYEAQQDKSGLPNDRFSAERPEGSISTLTIQRTEQRDSAMYRCASSRGPSSGNTIYFGEGSWLTVV.

V and J are TRBV28 and TRBJ1-6, with 8 bases aligning to TRBD1. From germline, CDR1 is MDHEN and CDR2 SYDVKM. The J segment lost 9 bases and the V segment lost 9 bases, leaving 16 bases of the junction unmatched. CDR3 size: 16 residues. The CDR3, as DNA: TGTGCCAGTTATCCTCGGGGCAGGGGGCTGGGTTCACCCCTCCACTTT. Its translation: CASYPRGRGLGSPLHF.

CDR3 bases: TGTGCCAGCAGTTTAGGTGGGACAGAAAACTATGGCTACACCTTC. Translated, it gives CASSLGGTENYGYTF. The rearrangement links TRBV28 to TRBJ1-2; 7 positions match TRBD1. This CDR3 is built from 15 residues. Germline V gives CDR1 MDHEN, CDR2 SYDVKM. V dropped 2 bases and J dropped 2; count of bases not matched to a gene: 5.

The rearrangement uses TRBV2 and TRBJ1-2, with D uncertain. The CDR3 has 15 residues. CDR1 is SNHLY and CDR2 is FYNNEI in the germline V gene. V was pared by 3 bases and J by 0 bases, with 11 bases between. CDR3 coding DNA: TGTGCCAGCAGTGATAGACGAGAACCTAACTATGGCTACACCTTC. Encoded protein: CASSDRREPNYGYTF.

This clone has only a few counts. The rearrangement uses TRBV27 and TRBJ1-6; 7 bases line up with TRBD1. Trimming cost V 6 bases and J 6 bases; bases outside gene matches: 8. CDR3 length: 15 residues. CDR1 is MNHEY and CDR2 is SMNVEV in the germline V gene (reference sequence). Here the CDR3 DNA reads TGTGCCAGCAGCCCAGACAGGGTTTCTAATTCACCCCTCCACTTT. Protein: CASSPDRVSNSPLHF.

This chain links TRBV5-6 with TRBJ2-3; 8 bases line up with TRBD1. The CDR3 spans 15 residues. With V trimmed by 4 bases and J by 2 bases, 6 bases remained unmatched. From germline, CDR1 is SGHDT and CDR2 YYEEEE. The DNA for the CDR3 is TGTGCCAGCAGCCGGCCGGGACAGGTCACAGATACGCAGTATTTT. This gives the protein CASSRPGQVTDTQYF.

The chain carries TRBV6-5 and TRBJ1-4, with 8 bases fitting TRBD1. Germline V gene lookup returns CDR1 MNHEY and CDR2 SVGAGI. The J segment lost 7 bases and the V segment lost 5 bases, leaving 6 bases of the junction unmatched. This CDR3 is built from 14 residues. Here the CDR3 reads CASSPQGAGEKLFF. The DNA for the CDR3 is TGTGCCAGCAGTCCTCAGGGGGCCGGTGAAAAACTGTTTTTT.

This clone was counted once. This chain uses TRBV19 with TRBJ1-5; D not certain. The CDR3 is 15 amino acids. The V gene's germline CDR1 is LNHDA and CDR2 SQIVND (reference sequence). V was cut by 6 bases and J by 0 bases, with 12 bases left in between. CDR3 bases: TGTGCCAGTAGCCCTAATCCCCTTAGCAATCAGCCCCAGCATTTT. This codes for CASSPNPLSNQPQHF.

This chain links TRBV10-3 with TRBJ2-1; the match to TRBD2 covers 7 bases. J was trimmed by 5 bases and V by 10 bases; bases with no gene match: 8. The CDR3 is 13 residues long. Looked up from germline, CDR1 is ENHRY and CDR2 is SYGVKD. The CDR3 nucleotides are TGTGCCACGGGGGGTGGAGAGAACAATGAGCAGTTCTTC. Protein: CATGGGENNEQFF.

The chain has TRBV5-4 and TRBJ2-7; TRBD1 might be the D (6 bases). CDR1 and CDR2 (germline): SGHNT, YYREEE (reference sequence). V lost 4 bases to trimming and J lost 3 bases, with 11 bases between them. The length of the CDR3 is 13 residues. CDR3 residues: CASSQTGDYEQYF. CDR3 DNA: TGTGCCAGCAGCCAGACAGGCGACTACGAGCAGTACTTC.

The DNA for the CDR3 is TGTGCCAGCAGCTTAGAAGGTCCGAAGTACTTC. Translated: CASSLEGPKYF. This chain links TRBV11-2 with TRBJ2-7; D unresolved. The CDR3 is made up of 11 amino acids. Trimming shortened V by 0 bases and J by 11 bases, and 8 bases separated the two germline ends. Germline V gene data show CDR1 as SGHAT and CDR2 as FQNNGV.

The V call is TRBV2, the J call TRBJ2-1, with 9 bases identical to TRBD1. V shed 4 bases, J shed 5 bases, and the junction held 15 bases outside the gene matches. The CDR3 is made up of 18 amino acids. Germline-derived CDR1 and CDR2 are SNHLY and FYNNEI. The CDR3, as DNA: TGTGCCAGCAGTGGGCTACCCCGGTTTGACAGGGGGGACAATGAGCAGTTCTTC. Its translation: CASSGLPRFDRGDNEQFF.

The chain carries TRBV7-8 and TRBJ1-2; D is unclear. The CDR3 has 12 residues. V lost 5 bases to trimming and J lost 13 bases, with 17 bases between them. CDR1 is SGHVS and CDR2 is FQNEAQ in the germline V gene. The CDR3, as DNA: TGTGCCAGCAGCCTCTTGGAAGCCCCCCTCACCTTC. Translation: CASSLLEAPLTF. Combining the CDR3 with reference TRBV7-8 and TRBJ1-2 gives the whole variable domain GAGVSQSPRYKVAKRGQDVALRCDPISGHVSLFWYQQALGQGPEFLTYFQNEAQLDKSGLPSDRFFAERPEGSVSTLKIQRTQQEDSAVYLCASSLLEAPLTFGSGTRLTVV.

The chain links TRBV15 to TRBJ2-1; 9 bases align to TRBD1. The CDR3 contains 15 residues. CDR1 and CDR2 (germline): LNHNV, YYDKDF (reference sequence). V trimming: 3 bases; J trimming: 7 bases; junction bases outside the gene matches: 7. This CDR3 reads CATSSGGQGMNEQFF. CDR3 DNA sequence: TGTGCCACCAGCAGTGGGGGACAGGGTATGAATGAGCAGTTCTTC.

This chain uses TRBV7-2 with TRBJ2-5, with TRBD1 as a possible D gene (5 bases). CDR1 SGHTA and CDR2 FQGNSA come from the germline V gene. CDR3 length equals 13 residues. The V gene lost 3 bases and the J gene lost 7 bases, with 12 bases spanning the gap. The CDR3 DNA sequence: TGTGCCAGCAGCTTCCAGGGTGAAAGGACCCAGTACTTC. It encodes CASSFQGERTQYF.

This chain connects TRBV30 to TRBJ1-4; 9 bases fit TRBD1. This CDR3 comprises 16 residues. Germline V lookup: CDR1 GTSNPN, CDR2 SVGIG (reference sequence). The junction had 10 bases not matched to a gene; V was cut back by 5 bases and J by 3 bases. CDR3 loop: CAWGTGGAPSNEKLFF. The CDR3 DNA sequence: TGTGCCTGGGGTACAGGGGGCGCCCCATCTAATGAAAAACTGTTTTTT.

The chain is built from TRBV28 and TRBJ1-2, with 7 bases fitting TRBD1. Per germline, CDR1 MDHEN and CDR2 SYDVKM. The CDR3 sequence is 15 residues long. Germline trimming cut 6 bases from V and 8 bases from J; bases unmatched to any gene: 15. The CDR3 protein is CASSDMIGTAFGYTF. The CDR3 coding sequence is TGTGCCAGCAGCGACATGATCGGGACAGCCTTCGGCTACACCTTC.

This clone has more than one count but fewer than ten. The chain has TRBV6-6 and TRBJ1-2, with 8 positions matching TRBD1. CDR3 size: 14 residues. Germline loops: CDR1 MNHNY, CDR2 SVGAGI (reference sequence). J lost 4 bases, V lost 4 bases, and 5 bases had no gene match. Here the CDR3 DNA reads TGTGCCAGCAGTTCATCGACAGGGGCCTATGGCTACACCTTC. This gives the protein CASSSSTGAYGYTF.

The rearrangement links TRBV27 to TRBJ2-7; no firm D call. V was shortened by 1 base and J by 4 bases, with 8 bases between the two germline ends. This CDR3 comprises 13 residues. Looked up from germline, CDR1 is MNHEY and CDR2 is SMNVEV (reference sequence). As DNA, the CDR3 is TGTGCCAGCAGTTTATTGGCCTCTTACGAGCAGTACTTC. Translating it yields CASSLLASYEQYF.

J is TRBJ1-3 and V is TRBV6-5; the match to TRBD1 covers 7 bases. CDR1 MNHEY and CDR2 SVGAGI come from the germline V gene. The CDR3 loop spans 14 amino acids. J gave up 2 bases and V 5 bases, and 3 bases lay outside the gene matches. For the CDR3, the DNA is TGTGCCAGCAGTGAGGGGACAGCTGGAAACACCATATATTTT. This codes for CASSEGTAGNTIYF.

CDR3 amino acids: CASSSVETSGYNEQFF. In nucleotides, the CDR3 is TGCGCCAGCAGCTCGGTCGAGACTAGCGGCTACAATGAGCAGTTCTTC. The chain joins TRBV5-1 to TRBJ2-1; TRBD2 aligns across 9 bases. The CDR3 covers 16 residues. Germline V lookup: CDR1 SGHRS, CDR2 YFSETQ. V was pared by 3 bases and J by 3 bases, with 7 bases of the junction left unmatched.

This rearrangement joins TRBV5-1 to TRBJ2-1, with 10 bases lining up with TRBD2. This CDR3 is built from 18 residues. J lost 0 bases, V lost 4 bases, and 10 bases had no gene match. Germline-derived CDR1 and CDR2 are SGHRS and YFSETQ. CDR3 region: CASSITLAGVSSYNEQFF. The DNA of the CDR3 is TGCGCCAGCAGCATCACCCTAGCGGGGGTTAGCTCCTACAATGAGCAGTTCTTC.

The V gene is TRBV19, the J gene TRBJ1-5; D is possibly TRBD1 (5 bases). The CDR3 is 13 residues long. Germline V gives CDR1 LNHDA, CDR2 SQIVND (reference sequence). V lost 8 bases and J lost 5, with 13 bases in between. CDR3 nucleotide sequence: TGTGCCAGTGGGGGGGGTTTTCATCAGCCCCAGCATTTT. Translation gives CASGGGFHQPQHF.

This chain uses TRBV7-9 with TRBJ2-7, with 8 bases lining up with TRBD2. The V gene's germline CDR1 is SEHNR and CDR2 FQNEAQ (reference sequence). The CDR3 length is 12 residues. V was pared by 9 bases and J by 2 bases, with 3 bases of the junction left unmatched. The DNA of the CDR3 is TGTGCCAGTGGACTAGCTCCCTACGAGCAGTACTTC. Its translation is CASGLAPYEQYF. The variable domain in full, completed from reference TRBV7-9 and TRBJ2-7, reads DTGVSQNPRHKITKRGQNVTFRCDPISEHNRLYWYRQTLGQGPEFLTYFQNEAQLEKSRLLSDRFSAERPKGSFSTLEIQRTEQGDSAMYLCASGLAPYEQYFGPGTRLTVT.

This clone was counted once. V is TRBV25-1 and J is TRBJ1-1; D ambiguous. CDR3 size: 14 residues. Per the germline V gene, CDR1 is MGHDK and CDR2 is SYGVNS. Trimming took 6 bases from V and 0 from J, leaving 11 bases between them. The CDR3 region is CASSLGTVNTEAFF. CDR3 in DNA: TGTGCCAGCAGCCTCGGAACAGTGAACACTGAAGCTTTCTTT. Full variable domain (outside the CDR3, taken from reference TRBV25-1 and TRBJ1-1): EADIYQTPRYLVIGTGKKITLECSQTMGHDKMYWYQQDPGMELHLIHYSYGVNSTEKGDLSSESTVSRIRTEHFPLTLESARPSHTSQYLCASSLGTVNTEAFFGQGTRLTVV.

V usage is TRBV10-3 and J usage is TRBJ1-5, with D uncertain. Trimming shortened V by 0 bases and J by 0 bases, and 6 bases separated the two germline ends. The CDR3 runs to 15 residues. Germline CDR1 reads ENHRY; CDR2 reads SYGVKD. The CDR3 nucleotides read TGTGCCATCAGTGAGTCAGGGTATAGCAATCAGCCCCAGCATTTT. Its translation is CAISESGYSNQPQHF.

This clone was recorded only once. The J gene is TRBJ1-1, the V gene TRBV5-4; TRBD1 is a possible D gene (5 bases). Trimming removed 5 bases at V and 0 bases at J, with 17 bases between. Per the germline V gene, CDR1 is SGHNT and CDR2 is YYREEE (reference sequence). There are 16 residues in the CDR3. CDR3 DNA: TGTGCCAGCAGGGGTACAGGAAGGGGAATGAACACTGAAGCTTTCTTT. Translated: CASRGTGRGMNTEAFF.

This chain links TRBV29-1 with TRBJ2-3, with 7 nucleotides matching TRBD2. This CDR3 contains 13 residues. Germline V gives CDR1 SQVTM, CDR2 ANQGSEA. CDR3 in DNA: TGCGGGATAGTGGGAGGGGTTGCAGATACGCAGTATTTT. Protein: CGIVGGVADTQYF.

This clone was counted once. The chain combines TRBV18 with TRBJ1-2; D unresolved. The CDR3 consists of 15 residues. CDR1 is KGHSH and CDR2 is LQKENI in the germline V gene. Trimming removed 3 bases at V and 2 bases at J, with 13 bases between. This chain's CDR3 is CASSPDTQRNYGYTF. In DNA form, the CDR3 reads TGTGCCAGCTCACCCGACACCCAAAGGAACTATGGCTACACCTTC.